Each of the 32 T cell receptor beta chains below was sequenced from the same sample in a study of blood T cell repertoires in COVID-19 (dated by TCRdb to 2020 to 2021). Library preparation employed the immunoSEQ multiplex PCR assay. TCRdb's version of the immuneACCESS table is confined to in-frame rearrangements and falls short of the full clone set. An unresolved V gene accounts for under half of the shortfall where checked; the remainder is of unknown origin. The sample profile shows 250,000 or so clones; more than 75% of them were found once. Approximately 2.4% of the sample comes from the top ten. The source material was PBMCs or T cells enriched from blood (not recorded which). The receptor source for this set is a woman younger than 30 who had recovered from COVID-19.

The chain combines TRBV27 with TRBJ2-2; weak D call: TRBD2 (6 bases). In germline, CDR1 is MNHEY, CDR2 SMNVEV (reference sequence). The CDR3 is 16 residues long. Trimming took off 5 bases at V and 2 bases at J, with 15 bases between the two ends. CDR3 DNA: TGTGCCAGCAGTCGACCAGGGACTTACAACACCGGGGAGCTGTTTTTT. It is translated as CASSRPGTYNTGELFF.

This chain joins TRBV12-3 or TRBV12-4 and TRBJ1-1; perhaps TRBD1 as D (5 bases). Deletions cut 6 bases from V and 2 bases from J, with 10 bases between. There are 13 residues in the CDR3. Written as DNA, the CDR3 is TGTGCCAGCAGAGTAGACAGAAACACTGAAGCTTTCTTT. Translating it yields CASRVDRNTEAFF.

The V and J genes are TRBV5-1 and TRBJ1-2; 9 bases agree with TRBD1. The CDR3 is made up of 15 amino acids. Trimming at V came to 4 bases and at J to 3 bases, leaving 7 bases not matched to a gene. Germline CDR1 SGHRS, CDR2 YFSETQ. The CDR3 spells CASSQRTGEYYGYTF. Written as DNA, the CDR3 is TGCGCCAGCAGCCAACGGACAGGGGAATACTATGGCTACACCTTC. The full variable domain, its missing parts supplied by reference TRBV5-1 and TRBJ1-2, is KAGVTQTPRYLIKTRGQQVTLSCSPISGHRSVSWYQQTPGQGLQFLFEYFSETQRNKGNFPGRFSGRQFSNSRSEMNVSTLELGDSALYLCASSQRTGEYYGYTFGSGTRLTVV.

This clone was found once. This chain links TRBV19 with TRBJ1-5; 7 bases agree with TRBD1. The germline gives CDR1 LNHDA, CDR2 SQIVND (reference sequence). The CDR3 extends over 15 amino acids. V was clipped by 1 base and J by 7 bases; unmatched bases: 7. The CDR3 loop reads CASSIGTGAAQPQHF. The CDR3 DNA reads as TGTGCCAGTAGTATAGGTACAGGGGCCGCACAGCCCCAGCATTTT. Full variable domain (outside the CDR3, taken from reference TRBV19 and TRBJ1-5): DGGITQSPKYLFRKEGQNVTLSCEQNLNHDAMYWYRQDPGQGLRLIYYSQIVNDFQKGDIAEGYSVSREKKESFPLTVTSAQKNPTAFYLCASSIGTGAAQPQHFGDGTRLSIL.

J is TRBJ1-4 and V is TRBV20-1; D remains ambiguous. From germline, CDR1 is DFQATT and CDR2 SNEGSKA (reference sequence). The CDR3 is 14 amino acids. Trimming cost V 3 bases and J 7 bases, with 15 bases left between them. In DNA, the CDR3 is TGCAGTGCTAGTCGCGGGCAGACGGGTGAAAAACTGTTTTTT. Translated, it gives CSASRGQTGEKLFF.

The chain combines TRBV28 with TRBJ2-7; tentatively, D is TRBD1 (6 bases). The germline V and J ends were trimmed by 1 base and 0 bases, with 22 bases remaining between them. This CDR3 spans 19 amino acids. Germline CDR1 and CDR2: MDHEN and SYDVKM. CDR3 residues: CASSLLFVGTKMSSYEQYF. In DNA, the CDR3 is TGTGCCAGCAGTTTATTGTTTGTCGGGACAAAAATGTCCTCCTACGAGCAGTACTTC.

This chain connects TRBV11-2 to TRBJ1-2; D remains unclear. The CDR3 totals 16 residues. Trimming left V 5 bases short and J 4 bases short, with 20 bases between. CDR1 and CDR2 from the germline V gene are SGHAT and FQNNGV. The CDR3 sequence is CASSTNHRLTSYGYTF. The CDR3 DNA follows: TGTGCCAGCAGCACTAATCACAGATTGACTAGCTATGGCTACACCTTC.

The chain recombines TRBV2 with TRBJ1-4; 10 bases map to TRBD1. The trim removed 6 bases at V and 6 bases at J, leaving 7 bases unmatched. Germline lookup yields CDR1 SNHLY and CDR2 FYNNEI. This CDR3 has 15 amino acids. The CDR3 DNA reads as TGTGCCAGCAGGGGAGACAGGGGGCATTATGAAAAACTGTTTTTT. It is translated as CASRGDRGHYEKLFF.

This clone was observed a handful of times. The chain recombines TRBV18 with TRBJ1-1, with D hard to call. Germline V gene sequence: CDR1 KGHSH, CDR2 LQKENI. V gave up 5 bases and J gave up 5 bases, with 24 bases separating them. CDR3 size: 17 residues. CDR3 DNA sequence: TGTGCCAGCTCATTACTACAGACCAAAATGGGAGGAACTGAAGCTTTCTTT. It translates to CASSLLQTKMGGTEAFF.

The chain uses TRBV18 and TRBJ1-2; D may be TRBD1 (6 bases). The CDR3 contains 15 residues. The germline gives CDR1 KGHSH, CDR2 LQKENI. V was cut by 5 bases and J by 5 bases, with 18 bases left in between. Here the CDR3 DNA reads TGTGCCAGCTCAAATGAATTGGGGGCCCCTTATGGCTACACCTTC. Protein sequence: CASSNELGAPYGYTF.

The chain couples TRBV30 to TRBJ2-1, with D tentatively TRBD1 (6 bases). This CDR3 has 13 amino acids. Trimming took 3 bases from V and 8 from J, leaving 14 bases between them. Germline V gene lookup returns CDR1 GTSNPN and CDR2 SVGIG (reference sequence). The chain's CDR3 is CAWSPGAHDEQFF. CDR3 nucleotide sequence: TGTGCCTGGAGCCCAGGGGCGCACGATGAGCAGTTCTTC.

DNA for the CDR3: TGTGCCAGCAGCTTGGATTTGGGCCGGGGAGTCGCGCAGTACTTC. It specifies CASSLDLGRGVAQYF. The chain links TRBV5-5 to TRBJ2-7, with D possibly being TRBD2 (5 bases). The CDR3 is 15 residues long. The ends were cut back, 0 bases at V and 9 bases at J, with 19 bases in the middle. Germline V gene sequence: CDR1 SGHKS, CDR2 YYEKEE (reference sequence).

The chain employs TRBV18 and TRBJ2-2; D is undetermined. V lost 2 bases, J lost 5 bases, and 6 bases lay in between. In germline, CDR1 is KGHSH, CDR2 LQKENI. The CDR3 is made up of 13 amino acids. The CDR3 nucleotides read TGTGCCAGCTCACCAATTTTAACCGGGGAGCTGTTTTTT. It translates to CASSPILTGELFF.

V and J are TRBV11-1 and TRBJ1-6, with 8 bases fitting TRBD1. The ends lost 5 bases at V and 7 bases at J; junction bases unmatched: 4. The germline V gene encodes CDR1 SGHAT and CDR2 FQDESV (reference sequence). The CDR3 loop spans 14 amino acids. CDR3 nucleotide sequence: TGTGCCAGCAGCCGGACAGGGAACAATTCACCCCTCCACTTT. It is translated as CASSRTGNNSPLHF.

This chain connects TRBV27 to TRBJ1-2; D is uncertain. The CDR3 loop spans 14 amino acids. The V end was cut by 0 bases, the J end by 0 bases, with 5 bases between. Germline values: CDR1 MNHEY, CDR2 SMNVEV (reference sequence). The CDR3 here is CASSLSSANYGYTF. Written as DNA, the CDR3 is TGTGCCAGCAGTTTATCGTCAGCTAACTATGGCTACACCTTC.

In its sample, this clone was seen a few times. The V and J genes are TRBV7-2 and TRBJ2-5; TRBD2 matches at 7 bases. The J segment lost 4 bases and the V segment lost 5 bases, leaving 4 bases of the junction unmatched. This CDR3 spans 13 amino acids. Germline V CDR1 and CDR2: SGHTA, FQGNSA. CDR3 protein: CASSGAGVETQYF. In DNA form, the CDR3 reads TGTGCCAGCAGCGGTGCGGGGGTAGAGACCCAGTACTTC.

The chain recombines TRBV29-1 with TRBJ1-1, with D maybe TRBD1 (6 bases). V lost 6 bases and J lost 0, with 11 bases in between. This CDR3 region has 13 residues. Germline V CDR1 and CDR2: SQVTM, ANQGSEA. The CDR3 nucleotides read TGCAGCGTACCGCGGGGGCTGAACACTGAAGCTTTCTTT. Its translation is CSVPRGLNTEAFF.

V usage is TRBV9 and J usage is TRBJ2-7, with TRBD2 matching 7 bases. CDR3 length: 15 residues. Germline V CDR1 and CDR2: SGDLS, YYNGEE. With V trimmed by 2 bases and J by 4 bases, 9 bases remained unmatched. The CDR3 coding sequence is TGTGCCAGCAGCGTCGCGGCGGGGGTTTATTACGAGCAGTACTTC. Amino acid sequence: CASSVAAGVYYEQYF.

The rearrangement links TRBV7-9 to TRBJ2-5; D perhaps matches TRBD2 (6 bases). Looked up from germline, CDR1 is SEHNR and CDR2 is FQNEAQ (reference sequence). CDR3 size: 14 residues. V lost 1 base to trimming and J lost 5 bases, with 11 bases between them. The CDR3 reads CASSLVPGRETQYF. The CDR3 DNA reads as TGTGCCAGCAGCTTAGTACCAGGGAGGGAGACCCAGTACTTC.

The rearrangement uses TRBV19 and TRBJ2-7, with a tentative D call TRBD2 (6 bases). The V gene lost 1 base and the J gene lost 6 bases, with 10 bases spanning the gap. The CDR3 extends over 13 amino acids. The germline V gene has CDR1 LNHDA and CDR2 SQIVND (reference sequence). CDR3 sequence: CASSIVGRGEQYF. The CDR3 DNA follows: TGTGCCAGTAGTATAGTGGGGCGGGGCGAGCAGTACTTC.

The chain joins TRBV28 to TRBJ1-1; D gene uncertain. The germline V and J ends were trimmed by 5 bases and 3 bases, with 13 bases remaining between them. This CDR3 is 14 amino acids long. From germline, CDR1 is MDHEN and CDR2 SYDVKM. This chain's CDR3 is CASSVLREHTEAFF. CDR3 coding DNA: TGTGCCAGCAGTGTCCTACGAGAGCACACTGAAGCTTTCTTT.

The chain combines TRBV19 with TRBJ1-1; the match to TRBD1 covers 8 bases. V gave up 7 bases and J gave up 5 bases; unmatched junction bases: 9. The CDR3 runs 14 residues. Germline CDR1 is LNHDA and CDR2 is SQIVND (reference sequence). CDR3: CASISPGGRTEAFF. DNA of the CDR3: TGTGCCAGTATCTCCCCAGGGGGCCGAACTGAAGCTTTCTTT.

V and J are TRBV5-4 and TRBJ2-1; TRBD2 matches 14 bases. V gave up 4 bases and J gave up 9 bases; unmatched junction bases: 12. CDR3 size: 17 residues. The germline CDR1 and CDR2 sequences are SGHNT and YYREEE (reference sequence). The CDR3 DNA sequence: TGTGCCAGCAGCCGAAATTACGGACTAGCGGGAGGTGGTGAGCAGTTCTTC. It yields the protein CASSRNYGLAGGGEQFF.

This clone was counted a single time. This chain uses TRBV7-9 with TRBJ2-2; unclear D gene. Deletions cut 2 bases from V and 1 base from J, with 11 bases between. Germline CDR1 SEHNR, CDR2 FQNEAQ (reference sequence). The CDR3 consists of 16 residues. The CDR3 sequence is CASSLNGGVNTGELFF. CDR3 in DNA: TGTGCCAGCAGCTTAAATGGCGGAGTGAACACCGGGGAGCTGTTTTTT.

V gene TRBV7-9 combines with J gene TRBJ2-2; TRBD2 matches 14 bases. CDR1 and CDR2 from the germline V gene are SEHNR and FQNEAQ (reference sequence). Trimming took 4 bases from V and 6 from J; bases not matched to a gene: 4. The CDR3 is 16 residues long. The CDR3 DNA follows: TGTGCCAGCAGCTCCGGACTAGCGGGAGGATCCGGGGAGCTGTTTTTT. Protein: CASSSGLAGGSGELFF.

This clone was counted a single time. The chain carries TRBV5-1 and TRBJ1-1; 7 bases match TRBD1. The CDR3 sequence is 17 residues long. V lost 4 bases and J lost 1; bases outside the gene matches: 13. Germline V CDR1 and CDR2: SGHRS, YFSETQ. CDR3 in DNA: TGCGCCAGCAGCCTCAACGTTGTGGGACAGTCGAACACTGAAGCTTTCTTT. It is translated as CASSLNVVGQSNTEAFF.

The CDR3 DNA reads TGTGCCAGCAGCTCCCCGACCGCGGGGGCAGGGGCCAACGTCCTGACTTTC. Translation gives CASSSPTAGAGANVLTF. This chain joins TRBV7-9 and TRBJ2-6; a weak D match, TRBD2 (7 bases). Germline CDR1 reads SEHNR; CDR2 reads FQNEAQ (reference sequence). CDR3 size: 17 residues. Trimming stripped 4 bases from V and 4 bases from J, with 17 bases between.

V and J are TRBV9 and TRBJ2-7; 7 bases map to TRBD2. V lost 0 bases and J lost 2; bases outside the gene matches: 5. The CDR3 loop spans 15 amino acids. Germline CDR1 SGDLS, CDR2 YYNGEE. Here the CDR3 reads CASSVGGRVTYEQYF. CDR3 coding DNA: TGTGCCAGCAGCGTAGGAGGGAGGGTTACCTACGAGCAGTACTTC.

The chain combines TRBV19 with TRBJ2-4; 10 positions agree with TRBD2. The ends lost 6 bases at V and 0 bases at J; junction bases unmatched: 14. Germline V gene sequence: CDR1 LNHDA, CDR2 SQIVND (reference sequence). The CDR3 extends over 19 amino acids. CDR3 residues: CASRSRELAGGLAKNIQYF. The CDR3 DNA is TGTGCCAGTAGATCTCGGGAATTAGCGGGGGGTCTAGCCAAAAACATTCAGTACTTC. Variable domain in full (rest from reference TRBV19 and TRBJ2-4): DGGITQSPKYLFRKEGQNVTLSCEQNLNHDAMYWYRQDPGQGLRLIYYSQIVNDFQKGDIAEGYSVSREKKESFPLTVTSAQKNPTAFYLCASRSRELAGGLAKNIQYFGAGTRLSVL.

This rearrangement joins TRBV7-2 to TRBJ2-5; TRBD1 might be the D (5 bases). The germline V gene has CDR1 SGHTA and CDR2 FQGNSA. This CDR3 is 17 amino acids long. V lost 2 bases and J 4 bases, leaving 20 bases between the germline ends. CDR3 coding DNA: TGTGCCAGCAGCTTATCGGCAGGGCGAGGTTTTGGAGAGACCCAGTACTTC. This sequence encodes CASSLSAGRGFGETQYF.

This chain connects TRBV27 to TRBJ1-5; D is perhaps TRBD1 (5 bases). CDR1 is MNHEY and CDR2 is SMNVEV in the germline V gene (reference sequence). V was cut by 8 bases and J by 4 bases, with 12 bases left in between. The CDR3 spans 13 residues. The CDR3 coding sequence is TGTGCCAGCGGGGGGAAAGGGAATCAGCCCCAGCATTTT. It yields the protein CASGGKGNQPQHF.

This rearrangement joins TRBV6-5 to TRBJ2-5; D uncertain. The germline V gene encodes CDR1 MNHEY and CDR2 SVGAGI. CDR3 length equals 13 residues. The V gene lost 5 bases and the J gene lost 5 bases, with 12 bases spanning the gap. CDR3 region: CASSPYSRETQYF. The CDR3 nucleotides read TGTGCCAGCAGTCCCTATAGCCGGGAGACCCAGTACTTC.